The clone carrying this T cell receptor (beta chain) appeared a few times. Antigen unknown. This specimen comes from a study of vaccination and CD4 T cells after COVID-19. Study-wide context: Vaccination of participants consisted of two doses of either BNT162b2 or mRNA-1273 vaccine. SARS-CoV-2, HCoV-NL63, HCoV-OC43 and HCoV-229E supplied the overlapping spike peptides used to stimulate cells.

Overall study results and limits: Early post-infection timepoints were not included, and relatively few convalescent patients were studied. The study found median SARS-CoV-2-reactive clonotypes rising from about 22 to 38, not significantly.

The Oncomine TCR Beta short-read assay sequenced DNA from cultured CD4+ T cells. TCRdb fed the PCR reads into MiXCR, producing one record per CDR3 protein. The sample includes about 19,000 distinct CDR3 sequences, roughly 24% of them seen just once. CDR3 length equals 17 residues. The germline gives CDR1 SGHAT, CDR2 FQNNGV. Trimming left V 5 bases short and J 0 bases short, with 20 bases between. Noted treatment: approximately nine-day PBMC culture with coronavirus spike peptide pools or control peptides (ViraFEST assay). Input material: cultured CD4+ T cells from blood. This receptor was identified in a human donor with COVID-19. The genes are TRBV11-2 and TRBJ2-7; a possible D gene is TRBD2 (7 bases). The CDR3 is CASSPSVPRGGSYEQYF. The CDR3 nucleotides are TGTGCCAGCAGCCCCTCAGTCCCAAGGGGGGGCTCCTACGAGCAGTACTTC.